The sequence of this T cell receptor beta chain was determined in a study of cytomegalovirus exposure and HLA in healthy donors. PCR amplification relied on 60 Vbeta primers (plus 13 Jbeta primers). Here immunoSEQ multiplex PCR was the method, and the copy in TCRdb shows in-frame clones only, minus some. The data show about 130,000 clones, around 85% seen once. Germline lookup yields CDR1 MNHEY and CDR2 SMNVEV (reference sequence). Germline trimming cut 5 bases from V and 2 bases from J; bases unmatched to any gene: 6. CDR3 length: 14 residues. The sequenced material came from PBMCs. This chain uses TRBV27 with TRBJ2-7, with TRBD2 matching 7 bases. This TCR was sampled from a woman aged 25 to 39 in good health and CMV-seropositive. The CDR3 region is CASSLEAGTYEQYF. In nucleotides, the CDR3 is TGTGCCAGCAGTCTGGAAGCGGGGACCTACGAGCAGTACTTC.